These 2 T cell receptor beta chains originate from one sample sequenced in a study of beta chain features in type 1 diabetes. Study-wide results and limits: Type 1 diabetes patients showed a moderate but significant shortening of TCRB CDR3s in all four CD4+ subsets.

Expressed TCRB transcripts were sequenced after all isolated RNA was converted to cDNA. Sequencing was performed with immunoSEQ multiplex PCR; in TCRdb, only in-frame clones are kept and a portion is missing. The data show 600,000 or so clones, around an eighth seen once. No antigen has been assigned to these receptors. Sequencing input: naive CD4+ T cells from blood. The receptors here all came from a man aged 18 to 30 with type 1 diabetes.

The chain has TRBV27 and TRBJ2-1; 11 bases fit TRBD2. CDR1 is MNHEY and CDR2 is SMNVEV in the germline V gene (reference sequence). With 8 bases clipped from V and 4 bases from J, the junction kept 10 bases outside the gene matches. The CDR3 sequence is 16 residues long. CDR3 amino acids: CASRTPGLAAYNEQFF. Written as DNA, the CDR3 is TGTGCCAGCCGAACTCCGGGACTAGCGGCTTACAATGAGCAGTTCTTC.

This clone was seen a handful of times. The chain links TRBV28 to TRBJ2-7; no reliable D call. Trimming stripped 4 bases from V and 7 bases from J, with 11 bases between. CDR1 and CDR2 from the germline V gene are MDHEN and SYDVKM. CDR3 length: 12 residues. The CDR3 protein is CASSSATGEQYF. The DNA for the CDR3 is TGTGCCAGCAGTTCGGCTACGGGTGAGCAGTACTTC.